A single sample is the source of the 25 T cell receptor beta chains below, sequenced in a study of cytotoxic CD8 clonotypes in ibrutinib-treated CLL (dated by TCRdb to 2020 to 2023). The library was generated by the immunoSEQ multiplex PCR assay. TCRdb took this table from immuneACCESS and kept in-frame rearrangements with V and J called. Such tables lack part of the clones; where checked against another copy, unresolved V genes explain under half of the gap, and the rest is unexplained. For this sample the table gives 130,000 to 150,000 clones, of which approximately 81% were detected only once. The top ten constitute over 10% of the sample. The time point label here, explained by the study, means: about twelve months on ibrutinib. This sample comprised PBMCs, obtained after 12 months of ibrutinib treatment. All receptors derive from a human donor with chronic lymphocytic leukemia.

The rearrangement links TRBV4-2 to TRBJ2-7, with 9 bases aligning to TRBD1. V shed 0 bases, J shed 3 bases, and the junction held 6 bases outside the gene matches. Germline-derived CDR1 and CDR2 are LGHNA and YNFKEQ. The CDR3 length is 16 residues. CDR3 nucleotides: TGTGCCAGCAGCCAAGATATAGGGACAGGGCTCTACGAGCAGTACTTC. Its translation: CASSQDIGTGLYEQYF.

The chain couples TRBV2 to TRBJ2-1; 11 bases agree with TRBD1. This CDR3 has 15 residues. Germline V lookup: CDR1 SNHLY, CDR2 FYNNEI. J was trimmed by 9 bases and V by 4 bases; bases with no gene match: 8. The CDR3 loop reads CASSGTGGLTREQFF. DNA of the CDR3: TGTGCCAGCAGTGGGACAGGGGGCTTAACTCGTGAGCAGTTCTTC.

This chain connects TRBV28 to TRBJ1-5; D not resolved. The germline V gene has CDR1 MDHEN and CDR2 SYDVKM. Trimming removed 3 bases at V and 1 base at J, with 4 bases between. This CDR3 region has 13 residues. CDR3 region: CASSFGSNQPQHF. In nucleotides, the CDR3 is TGTGCCAGCAGTTTTGGGAGCAATCAGCCCCAGCATTTT. Supplemented by reference TRBV28 and TRBJ1-5, the full variable domain reads DVKVTQSSRYLVKRTGEKVFLECVQDMDHENMFWYRQDPGLGLRLIYFSYDVKMKEKGDIPEGYSVSREKKERFSLILESASTNQTSMYLCASSFGSNQPQHFGDGTRLSIL.

This clone has a handful of counts. The chain recombines TRBV19 with TRBJ2-1, with 13 bases aligning to TRBD2. The length of the CDR3 is 16 residues. The germline V gene encodes CDR1 LNHDA and CDR2 SQIVND (reference sequence). The junction had 5 bases not matched to a gene; V was cut back by 6 bases and J by 3 bases. CDR3: CASRGLAGADYNEQFF. The CDR3 bases are TGTGCCAGTAGAGGACTAGCGGGAGCGGACTACAATGAGCAGTTCTTC.

This clone was counted only a few times. CDR3 region: CAWRLERNTEQFF. The CDR3, as DNA: TGTGCCTGGAGGTTGGAGAGAAACACTGAGCAGTTCTTC. The chain has TRBV30 and TRBJ2-1; unclear D gene. Germline values: CDR1 GTSNPN, CDR2 SVGIG (reference sequence). Trimming cost V 3 bases and J 9 bases, with 15 bases left between them. CDR3 size: 13 residues.

The chain is built from TRBV4-2 and TRBJ1-3; D not resolved. Germline V CDR1 and CDR2: LGHNA, YNFKEQ. The CDR3 extends over 14 amino acids. V lost 0 bases and J lost 9, with 12 bases in between. The CDR3 is CASSQDGRWSTIYF. The CDR3, as DNA: TGTGCCAGCAGCCAAGATGGACGTTGGAGCACCATATATTTT.

The chain carries TRBV19 and TRBJ2-7; D possibly corresponds to TRBD2 (5 bases). Per the germline V gene, CDR1 is LNHDA and CDR2 is SQIVND (reference sequence). V was trimmed by 3 bases and J by 0 bases, leaving 21 bases between them. The CDR3 is made up of 18 amino acids. CDR3 nucleotide sequence: TGTGCCAGTAGTATGGGAATACTCGGACTGGAAAGCTCCTACGAGCAGTACTTC. Protein: CASSMGILGLESSYEQYF.

V usage is TRBV30 and J usage is TRBJ2-1; D is unclear. CDR1 is GTSNPN, CDR2 SVGIG, per germline (reference sequence). The CDR3 length is 11 residues. V was trimmed by 4 bases and J by 5 bases, leaving 6 bases between them. The CDR3 region has the DNA TGTGCCTGGAATCCCAACAATGAGCAGTTCTTC. Residues: CAWNPNNEQFF.

This clone was observed a handful of times. V usage is TRBV5-1 and J usage is TRBJ1-2; a weak D match, TRBD1 (5 bases). The ends were cut back, 0 bases at V and 7 bases at J, with 10 bases in the middle. Germline CDR1 is SGHRS and CDR2 is YFSETQ. The CDR3 spans 13 residues. The CDR3 sequence: CASSLDVGAGYTF. The DNA for the CDR3 is TGCGCCAGCAGCTTGGATGTAGGGGCTGGCTACACCTTC.

This clone was detected a few times. The V gene is TRBV10-3, the J gene TRBJ2-3, with 11 bases identical to TRBD2. Germline V gives CDR1 ENHRY, CDR2 SYGVKD. The CDR3 has 14 residues. The V and J ends lost 6 bases and 5 bases, in that order; junction bases with no gene match: 4. CDR3 in DNA: TGTGCCATCAGCCACGGACTAGCGGGAGATACGCAGTATTTT. Its translation is CAISHGLAGDTQYF.

This chain's CDR3 is CASSLLGGRNYEQYF. DNA of the CDR3: TGTGCCAGCAGCCTGTTGGGCGGGAGGAACTACGAGCAGTACTTC. The gene calls are TRBV5-4 and TRBJ2-7; 8 positions match TRBD2. The V gene's germline CDR1 is SGHNT and CDR2 YYREEE (reference sequence). The CDR3 has 15 residues. Trimming cost V 4 bases and J 3 bases; bases outside gene matches: 9.

The gene calls are TRBV7-6 and TRBJ2-1; D is unresolved. From germline, CDR1 is SGHVS and CDR2 FNYEAQ. The CDR3 loop spans 13 amino acids. V was cut by 3 bases and J by 10 bases, with 13 bases left in between. Written as DNA, the CDR3 is TGTGCCAGCAGCTTCGGTGGAGAGCTGGAGCAGTTCTTC. Translated: CASSFGGELEQFF.

This clone occurred once. V gene TRBV14 combines with J gene TRBJ2-3; 9 bases match TRBD2. Per the germline V gene, CDR1 is SGHDN and CDR2 is FVKESK. The CDR3 is 16 residues long. V trimming: 1 base; J trimming: 0 bases; junction bases outside the gene matches: 2. The CDR3 DNA reads as TGTGCCAGCAGCCAAGGACTAGCGGCTAGCACAGATACGCAGTATTTT. Protein sequence: CASSQGLAASTDTQYF.

The rearrangement uses TRBV9 and TRBJ1-1; a weak D match, TRBD1 (5 bases). Trimming cost V 0 bases and J 1 base, with 10 bases left between them. CDR1 and CDR2 (germline): SGDLS, YYNGEE. This CDR3 contains 15 residues. CDR3 region: CASSVDPGWNTEAFF. The CDR3 nucleotides are TGTGCCAGCAGCGTAGACCCAGGGTGGAACACTGAAGCTTTCTTT.

The chain is built from TRBV5-6 and TRBJ2-7; a possible D gene is TRBD2 (5 bases). CDR1 is SGHDT and CDR2 is YYEEEE in the germline V gene. Trimming took 0 bases from V and 6 from J, leaving 19 bases between them. The CDR3 has 16 amino acids. DNA of the CDR3: TGTGCCAGCAGCTTGGCCCGCAACTCAGGAGGAGGCGAGCAGTACTTC. Translating gives CASSLARNSGGGEQYF.

The chain joins TRBV19 to TRBJ2-5; D might be TRBD2 (6 bases). The CDR3 spans 15 residues. V lost 6 bases to trimming and J lost 3 bases, with 17 bases between them. CDR1 is LNHDA and CDR2 is SQIVND in the germline V gene (reference sequence). The CDR3 bases are TGTGCCAGTAGCATCCCGGGACGGGGGAAAGAGACCCAGTACTTC. It yields the protein CASSIPGRGKETQYF. Drawing the rest from reference TRBV19 and TRBJ2-5, the complete variable domain is DGGITQSPKYLFRKEGQNVTLSCEQNLNHDAMYWYRQDPGQGLRLIYYSQIVNDFQKGDIAEGYSVSREKKESFPLTVTSAQKNPTAFYLCASSIPGRGKETQYFGPGTRLLVL.

The gene calls are TRBV7-2 and TRBJ1-2; D remains unclear. Germline V CDR1 and CDR2: SGHTA, FQGNSA. Deletions cut 3 bases from V and 5 bases from J, with 13 bases between. CDR3 length: 14 amino acids. CDR3: CASSFLRDGYGYTF. CDR3 bases: TGTGCCAGCAGCTTCCTTAGGGATGGGTATGGCTACACCTTC.

The CDR3: CASSAPGHHGYTF. CDR3 in DNA: TGTGCCAGCAGCGCTCCGGGACACCATGGCTACACCTTC. The V call is TRBV5-4, the J call TRBJ1-2, with D tentatively TRBD1 (6 bases). The V gene's germline CDR1 is SGHNT and CDR2 YYREEE (reference sequence). V lost 4 bases to trimming and J lost 6 bases, with 13 bases between them. The CDR3 runs to 13 residues.

This sequence joins TRBV11-2 and TRBJ2-5; no reliable D call. Germline CDR1 SGHAT, CDR2 FQNNGV. CDR3 length: 12 residues. V was pared by 4 bases and J by 1 base, with 4 bases between. The CDR3 protein is CASSYVQETQYF. The CDR3 coding sequence is TGTGCCAGCAGCTACGTCCAAGAGACCCAGTACTTC.

This clone was counted between two and nine times. The V call is TRBV20-1, the J call TRBJ2-3, with D unclear. CDR3 size: 11 residues. Germline loops: CDR1 DFQATT, CDR2 SNEGSKA (reference sequence). Trimming pared 2 bases from V and 5 bases from J, leaving 5 bases between. The chain's CDR3 is CSARRGDTQYF. CDR3 in DNA: TGCAGTGCTAGACGTGGAGATACGCAGTATTTT.

In its sample, this clone was seen once. This chain joins TRBV11-2 and TRBJ2-7, with D perhaps TRBD1 (6 bases). V was shortened by 0 bases and J by 3 bases, with 12 bases between the two germline ends. CDR3 length: 15 residues. The germline gives CDR1 SGHAT, CDR2 FQNNGV. DNA for the CDR3: TGTGCCAGCAGCTTAGATCCGGACAGAGGCTACGAGCAGTACTTC. Translating it yields CASSLDPDRGYEQYF.

The DNA for the CDR3 is TGTGCCAGTAGTACAGGGACTAACACAGATACGCAGTATTTT. Protein: CASSTGTNTDTQYF. The V call is TRBV19, the J call TRBJ2-3; 7 nucleotides align to TRBD2. CDR3 length: 14 residues. Per the germline V gene, CDR1 is LNHDA and CDR2 is SQIVND (reference sequence). Unmatched junction bases numbered 3, after V lost 4 bases and J lost 2 bases. Variable domain in full (rest from reference TRBV19 and TRBJ2-3): DGGITQSPKYLFRKEGQNVTLSCEQNLNHDAMYWYRQDPGQGLRLIYYSQIVNDFQKGDIAEGYSVSREKKESFPLTVTSAQKNPTAFYLCASSTGTNTDTQYFGPGTRLTVL.

The chain couples TRBV7-2 to TRBJ2-2; 8 bases map to TRBD1. This CDR3 comprises 17 residues. Trimming removed 2 bases from V and 4 bases from J; junction bases left unmatched: 9. The germline V gene encodes CDR1 SGHTA and CDR2 FQGNSA. CDR3 DNA sequence: TGTGCCAGCAGCTTAACCCTCTCGGGACAGGTCACCGGGGAGCTGTTTTTT. Residues: CASSLTLSGQVTGELFF.

This chain uses TRBV11-3 with TRBJ2-7; D is possibly TRBD1 (6 bases). Germline V gives CDR1 SGHNT, CDR2 YENEEA. The CDR3 has 12 residues. V shed 5 bases and J shed 4 bases, with 9 bases lying between them. The CDR3 DNA is TGTGCCAGCAGCAACACAGGGTACGAGCAGTACTTC. It specifies CASSNTGYEQYF.

The V gene is TRBV5-6, the J gene TRBJ2-7; D not resolved. This CDR3 is built from 13 residues. Germline lookup yields CDR1 SGHDT and CDR2 YYEEEE. The V end was cut by 2 bases, the J end by 6 bases, with 12 bases between. CDR3 amino acids: CASSFAGSREQYF. CDR3 coding DNA: TGTGCCAGCAGCTTCGCCGGTAGTCGCGAGCAGTACTTC.